Below, 27 T cell receptor beta chains from the same sample are listed, as sequenced in a study of blood T cell repertoires in COVID-19. The assay was immunoSEQ multiplex PCR, and TCRdb's table has in-frame clones only and misses some. The sample shows over 9,500 clones, 85% to 90% of them seen only once. The source material was peripheral blood. All receptors derive from a woman in her sixties with active COVID-19.

The V gene is TRBV30, the J gene TRBJ2-2; D remains ambiguous. V was trimmed by 0 bases and J by 1 base, leaving 6 bases between them. This CDR3 is built from 14 residues. Germline values: CDR1 GTSNPN, CDR2 SVGIG (reference sequence). The CDR3 region is CAWSVARNTGELFF. CDR3 in DNA: TGTGCCTGGAGTGTTGCGCGGAACACCGGGGAGCTGTTTTTT.

The V and J genes are TRBV14 and TRBJ2-7, with a weak D call TRBD1 (5 bases). CDR3 length equals 16 residues. The ends were cut back, 0 bases at V and 0 bases at J, with 12 bases in the middle. Looked up from germline, CDR1 is SGHDN and CDR2 is FVKESK. The CDR3 sequence is CASSQEKNRPSYEQYV. The CDR3 DNA reads TGTGCCAGCAGCCAAGAAAAAAACAGGCCCTCCTACGAGCAGTACGTC.

This clone has just one count. The chain couples TRBV7-8 to TRBJ1-1; the match to TRBD1 covers 8 bases. The CDR3 is made up of 15 amino acids. Germline V gene sequence: CDR1 SGHVS, CDR2 FQNEAQ. With 4 bases clipped from V and 1 base from J, the junction kept 5 bases outside the gene matches. The CDR3 is CASSSDRGSNTEAFF. The CDR3 region has the DNA TGTGCCAGCAGCTCCGACAGGGGATCGAACACTGAAGCTTTCTTT.

This clone came up once. The genes are TRBV12-5 and TRBJ2-7; TRBD2 matches at 14 bases. In germline, CDR1 is LGHNT, CDR2 FRNRAP. The CDR3 consists of 20 residues. V was clipped by 0 bases and J by 2 bases; unmatched bases: 12. As DNA, the CDR3 is TGTGCTAGTGGTTTGGTGATTTCGGGACTAGCGGGAGTCGGACCCTACGAGCAGTACTTC. Protein sequence: CASGLVISGLAGVGPYEQYF. Full variable domain (rest looked up from reference TRBV12-5 and TRBJ2-7): DARVTQTPRHKVTEMGQEVTMRCQPILGHNTVFWYRQTMMQGLELLAYFRNRAPLDDSGMPKDRFSAEMPDATLATLKIQPSEPRDSAVYFCASGLVISGLAGVGPYEQYFGPGTRLTVT.

This chain connects TRBV12-3 or TRBV12-4 to TRBJ1-5; unclear D gene. V gave up 0 bases and J gave up 5 bases, with 5 bases separating them. The CDR3 sequence is 13 residues long. CDR3 bases: TGTGCCAGCAGTTTAGCGAGGGATCAGCCCCAGCATTTT. This gives the protein CASSLARDQPQHF.

The V call is TRBV5-1, the J call TRBJ2-3; 12 positions agree with TRBD2. The CDR3 sequence is 15 residues long. J gave up 9 bases and V 4 bases, and 9 bases lay outside the gene matches. CDR1 SGHRS and CDR2 YFSETQ come from the germline V gene. DNA of the CDR3: TGCGCCAGCAGCCCGGGGTCTAGCGGGGGGGAGACGCAGTATTTT. Residues: CASSPGSSGGETQYF.

V gene TRBV4-1 combines with J gene TRBJ1-5; 9 nucleotides agree with TRBD1. The CDR3 runs to 16 residues. The V gene's germline CDR1 is MGHRA and CDR2 YSYEKL. V lost 4 bases, J lost 0 bases, and 4 bases stayed unmatched. CDR3 region: CASSLGTGSSNQPQHF. DNA for the CDR3: TGCGCCAGCAGCCTCGGGACAGGGAGTAGCAATCAGCCCCAGCATTTT.

The V and J genes are TRBV7-8 and TRBJ1-2; TRBD1 matches 7 bases. The germline V gene encodes CDR1 SGHVS and CDR2 FQNEAQ. The CDR3 spans 12 residues. Germline trimming cut 5 bases from V and 7 bases from J; bases unmatched to any gene: 4. The CDR3 loop reads CASSHRQGGYTF. The CDR3 nucleotides are TGTGCCAGCAGCCACCGACAGGGTGGCTACACCTTC.

This clone is a singleton in its sample. The V and J genes are TRBV2 and TRBJ2-5, with a possible D match to TRBD2 (5 bases). The ends were cut back, 3 bases at V and 8 bases at J, with 19 bases in the middle. The germline V gene has CDR1 SNHLY and CDR2 FYNNEI. This CDR3 has 15 amino acids. The CDR3 loop is CASSELAAFTGTQYF. The CDR3 DNA reads TGTGCCAGCAGTGAGCTGGCTGCTTTTACGGGAACCCAGTACTTC. Full variable domain (outside the CDR3, taken from reference TRBV2 and TRBJ2-5): EPEVTQTPSHQVTQMGQEVILRCVPISNHLYFYWYRQILGQKVEFLVSFYNNEISEKSEIFDDQFSVERPDGSNFTLKIRSTKLEDSAMYFCASSELAAFTGTQYFGPGTRLLVL.

CDR3 sequence: CASSFPQGYGYGYTF. In DNA, the CDR3 is TGTGCCAGCAGCTTCCCACAGGGTTACGGCTATGGCTACACCTTC. This rearrangement joins TRBV11-2 to TRBJ1-2; TRBD1 is a possible D gene (6 bases). Trimming shortened V by 3 bases and J by 4 bases, and 15 bases separated the two germline ends. Germline assignment: CDR1 SGHAT and CDR2 FQNNGV. The CDR3 is made up of 15 amino acids.

The V gene is TRBV19, the J gene TRBJ2-5; D uncertain. The CDR3 is 12 amino acids. V was shortened by 2 bases and J by 7 bases, with 8 bases between the two germline ends. Germline V gene lookup returns CDR1 LNHDA and CDR2 SQIVND (reference sequence). CDR3 nucleotide sequence: TGTGCCAGTAGTATAACCTCCGGGACCCAGTACTTC. It codes for CASSITSGTQYF.

J is TRBJ1-2 and V is TRBV7-2; TRBD1 matches at 8 bases. Trimming took 4 bases from V and 0 from J; bases not matched to a gene: 4. The CDR3 consists of 15 residues. Germline values: CDR1 SGHTA, CDR2 FQGNSA. The CDR3 bases are TGTGCCAGCAGCTGGACAGGGATAACTAACTATGGCTACACCTTC. Translated: CASSWTGITNYGYTF.

The chain is built from TRBV11-2 and TRBJ1-6; weak D call: TRBD1 (5 bases). In germline, CDR1 is SGHAT, CDR2 FQNNGV. The CDR3 is 17 amino acids. The V and J ends lost 2 bases and 3 bases respectively, with 14 bases between them. The CDR3, as DNA: TGTGCCAGCAGCTTACCGCACCGACAGCTCTATAATTCACCCCTCCACTTT. Translated, it gives CASSLPHRQLYNSPLHF.

This clone came up once. The J gene is TRBJ2-5, the V gene TRBV6-6, with D possibly TRBD1 on 5 matching bases. V lost 5 bases and J lost 0, with 10 bases in between. Germline CDR1 MNHNY, CDR2 SVGAGI (reference sequence). The CDR3 totals 14 residues. The chain's CDR3 is CASSRDSYQETQYF. In nucleotides, the CDR3 is TGTGCCAGCAGTAGAGACAGTTACCAAGAGACCCAGTACTTC.

The rearrangement uses TRBV5-1 and TRBJ2-1; D is possibly TRBD2 (6 bases). V lost 1 base and J lost 3, with 11 bases in between. CDR3 size: 15 residues. The germline V gene encodes CDR1 SGHRS and CDR2 YFSETQ. Here the CDR3 DNA reads TGCGCCAGCAGCTTGCGGAGGGGTGACTACAATGAGCAGTTCTTC. Translating it yields CASSLRRGDYNEQFF. Based on the CDR3 plus reference TRBV5-1 and TRBJ2-1, the full variable domain is KAGVTQTPRYLIKTRGQQVTLSCSPISGHRSVSWYQQTPGQGLQFLFEYFSETQRNKGNFPGRFSGRQFSNSRSEMNVSTLELGDSALYLCASSLRRGDYNEQFFGPGTRLTVL.

The chain uses TRBV20-1 and TRBJ2-7; perhaps TRBD1 as D (5 bases). Germline CDR1 DFQATT, CDR2 SNEGSKA (reference sequence). This CDR3 comprises 11 residues. V was clipped by 5 bases and J by 5 bases, with 10 bases between them. The CDR3 reads CSAQQGNEQYF. CDR3 coding DNA: TGCAGTGCTCAGCAGGGTAACGAGCAGTACTTC.

The chain carries TRBV3-1 (or the pseudogene TRBV3-2) and TRBJ1-3, with D unresolved. Per germline, CDR1 LGHDT and CDR2 YNNKEL (reference sequence). The CDR3 runs to 14 residues. The V and J ends lost 2 bases and 1 base respectively, with 6 bases between them. The CDR3 loop reads CASSQPGSGNTIYF. CDR3 coding DNA: TGTGCCAGCAGCCAACCGGGGTCTGGAAACACCATATATTTT.

This clone was seen once. The chain employs TRBV3-1 (or the pseudogene TRBV3-2) and TRBJ2-2; D possibly corresponds to TRBD2 (6 bases). Germline V gives CDR1 LGHDT, CDR2 YNNKEL (reference sequence). The ends were cut back, 4 bases at V and 6 bases at J, with 18 bases in the middle. This CDR3 is 16 amino acids long. In DNA form, the CDR3 reads TGTGCCAGCAGCCTTCGACTAGTTCGAAACCCCGGGGAGCTGTTTTTT. It codes for CASSLRLVRNPGELFF.

The chain couples TRBV29-1 to TRBJ2-5; D possibly corresponds to TRBD1 (6 bases). The CDR3 is 17 residues long. V dropped 1 base and J dropped 0 bases, with 18 bases sitting between them. Germline assignment: CDR1 SQVTM and CDR2 ANQGSEA. This chain's CDR3 is CSVEGVTGPRYQETQYF. The CDR3 region has the DNA TGCAGCGTTGAAGGGGTTACAGGGCCACGGTACCAAGAGACCCAGTACTTC.

The V call is TRBV18, the J call TRBJ2-7; a weak D match, TRBD1 (6 bases). From germline, CDR1 is KGHSH and CDR2 LQKENI. CDR3 length: 16 amino acids. Trimming shortened V by 3 bases and J by 3 bases, and 18 bases separated the two germline ends. The chain's CDR3 is CASSPLDRKTIYEQYF. CDR3 coding DNA: TGTGCCAGCTCACCGCTCGACAGGAAAACTATCTACGAGCAGTACTTC.

The chain is built from TRBV7-6 and TRBJ2-3; TRBD1 matches at 7 bases. This CDR3 has 15 residues. Germline V gives CDR1 SGHVS, CDR2 FNYEAQ. V lost 3 bases to trimming and J lost 1 base; unmatched junction nucleotides: 4. CDR3 nucleotides: TGTGCCAGCAGCTTGTCCGGGACAGGCACAGATACGCAGTATTTT. Its protein product is CASSLSGTGTDTQYF.

The genes are TRBV19 and TRBJ2-1; the D gene is possibly TRBD2 (5 bases). V lost 3 bases and J lost 0, with 12 bases in between. The CDR3 loop spans 16 amino acids. Germline loops: CDR1 LNHDA, CDR2 SQIVND (reference sequence). CDR3 nucleotide sequence: TGTGCCAGTAGTATCGGAGGAAAGAGCTCCTACAATGAGCAGTTCTTC. Translation gives CASSIGGKSSYNEQFF.

This chain connects TRBV3-1 (or the pseudogene TRBV3-2) to TRBJ2-2; D gene ambiguous. The germline CDR1 and CDR2 sequences are LGHDT and YNNKEL (reference sequence). V dropped 4 bases and J dropped 4 bases, with 7 bases sitting between them. This CDR3 region has 13 residues. DNA for the CDR3: TGTGCCAGCAGCCCCACACGCACCGGGGAGCTGTTTTTT. Amino acid sequence: CASSPTRTGELFF.

The chain recombines TRBV28 with TRBJ1-4; weak D call: TRBD1 (5 bases). The CDR3 is 15 residues long. Germline assignment: CDR1 MDHEN and CDR2 SYDVKM. Between the trimmed V and J ends, which lost 5 bases and 4 bases, there was a span of 14 bases. The CDR3, as DNA: TGTGCCAGCAGTCTCCAGACAGCGCGTAATGAAAAACTGTTTTTT. This codes for CASSLQTARNEKLFF. Full variable domain (remainder filled in from reference TRBV28 and TRBJ1-4): DVKVTQSSRYLVKRTGEKVFLECVQDMDHENMFWYRQDPGLGLRLIYFSYDVKMKEKGDIPEGYSVSREKKERFSLILESASTNQTSMYLCASSLQTARNEKLFFGSGTQLSVL.

The gene calls are TRBV2 and TRBJ1-5; D is perhaps TRBD1 (5 bases). Germline V gene data show CDR1 as SNHLY and CDR2 as FYNNEI. V lost 8 bases and J 3 bases, leaving 14 bases between the germline ends. The CDR3 consists of 14 residues. The CDR3 region is CASGRDGNNQPQHF. The DNA of the CDR3 is TGTGCCAGCGGGAGGGACGGGAACAATCAGCCCCAGCATTTT.

The CDR3 is CASSFSQGGTTDTQYF. Written as DNA, the CDR3 is TGCGCCAGCAGCTTCTCCCAGGGAGGTACCACAGATACGCAGTATTTT. The chain carries TRBV5-1 and TRBJ2-3; tentatively, D is TRBD2 (6 bases). This CDR3 has 16 amino acids. The V and J ends lost 2 bases and 2 bases respectively, with 15 bases between them. CDR1 is SGHRS and CDR2 is YFSETQ in the germline V gene.

Only a few counts were recorded for this clone. The V call is TRBV7-9, the J call TRBJ1-5, with 8 bases lining up with TRBD1. The CDR3 spans 16 residues. The ends lost 2 bases at V and 3 bases at J; junction bases unmatched: 6. The germline V gene has CDR1 SEHNR and CDR2 FQNEAQ (reference sequence). CDR3 sequence: CASSLSSGQVNQPQHF. The DNA of the CDR3 is TGTGCCAGCAGCTTAAGTTCGGGACAGGTCAATCAGCCCCAGCATTTT. Variable domain in full (rest from reference TRBV7-9 and TRBJ1-5): DTGVSQNPRHKITKRGQNVTFRCDPISEHNRLYWYRQTLGQGPEFLTYFQNEAQLEKSRLLSDRFSAERPKGSFSTLEIQRTEQGDSAMYLCASSLSSGQVNQPQHFGDGTRLSIL.